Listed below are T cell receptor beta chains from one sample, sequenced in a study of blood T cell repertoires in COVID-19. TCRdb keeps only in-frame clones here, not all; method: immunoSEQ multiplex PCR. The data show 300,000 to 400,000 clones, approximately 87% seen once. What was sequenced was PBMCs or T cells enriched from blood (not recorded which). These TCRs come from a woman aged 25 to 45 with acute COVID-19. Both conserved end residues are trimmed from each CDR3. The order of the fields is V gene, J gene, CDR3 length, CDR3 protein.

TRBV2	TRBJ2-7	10	ASSEFSYEQY
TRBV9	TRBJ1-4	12	ASSATQGGGKLF
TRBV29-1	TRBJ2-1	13	SVEERTGANNEQF
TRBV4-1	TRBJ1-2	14	ASSQPRTGGNYGYT
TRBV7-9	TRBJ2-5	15	ASSLDGDRGPIETQY
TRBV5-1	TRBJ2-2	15	ASSLEVGGTNTGELF
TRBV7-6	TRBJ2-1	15	ASSLVQGGGRGNEQF
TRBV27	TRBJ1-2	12	ASSFGGANYGYT
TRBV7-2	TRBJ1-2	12	ASSSATGPYGYT
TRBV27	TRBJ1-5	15	ASSPRDRSLGGQPQH
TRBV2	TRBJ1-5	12	ASSGQGPNQPQH
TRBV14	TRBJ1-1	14	ASSQDRGQGRTEAF
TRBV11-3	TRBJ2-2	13	ASSLTIADTGELF
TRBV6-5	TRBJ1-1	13	ASSRGTKQIAEAF
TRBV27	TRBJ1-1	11	ASSFRDISEAF
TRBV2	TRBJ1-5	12	ASSDGTGRQPQH
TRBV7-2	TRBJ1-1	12	ASSLGHQNTEAF
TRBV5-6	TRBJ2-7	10	ASSPGTYEQY
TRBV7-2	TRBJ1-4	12	ASSSQGYGEKLF
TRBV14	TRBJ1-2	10	ASSSGLDGYT
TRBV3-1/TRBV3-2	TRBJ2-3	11	ASTSRVKDTQY
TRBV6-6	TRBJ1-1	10	ASKPAGTEAF
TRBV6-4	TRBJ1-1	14	ASLPEGGGGNTEAF
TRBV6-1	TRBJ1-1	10	ASRSGSTEAF